The 28 T cell receptor beta chains reported below all come from one sample, sequenced in a study of cytomegalovirus exposure and HLA in healthy donors. Researchers ran the PCR with 60 Vbeta and 13 Jbeta primers. Profiled with immunoSEQ multiplex PCR; TCRdb holds only in-frame clones, not every one. This sample yields over 150,000 clones, of which 73% are seen a single time; roughly 5.4% belongs to the top ten. The sequenced sample consisted of PBMCs. Source of these receptors: a woman younger than 30 in good health and CMV-seropositive.

V and J are TRBV10-3 and TRBJ1-1; TRBD1 is a possible D gene (5 bases). This CDR3 has 14 amino acids. From germline, CDR1 is ENHRY and CDR2 SYGVKD. Trimming removed 7 bases from V and 1 base from J, with 13 bases in between. The CDR3 DNA sequence: TGTGCCATCATTGCGGGGGGAGGGAACACTGAAGCTTTCTTT. This sequence encodes CAIIAGGGNTEAFF.

This chain connects TRBV7-9 to TRBJ1-1, with D perhaps TRBD1 (5 bases). Germline V CDR1 and CDR2: SEHNR, FQNEAQ (reference sequence). The CDR3 contains 13 residues. With 5 bases removed from V and 3 bases from J, the gap between germline ends came to 10 bases. The CDR3 spells CASSLPGDTEAFF. In nucleotides, the CDR3 is TGTGCCAGCAGCCTTCCGGGGGACACTGAAGCTTTCTTT.

The genes are TRBV19 and TRBJ1-2; possible D gene TRBD1, 5 bases. The CDR3 consists of 12 residues. The germline V gene encodes CDR1 LNHDA and CDR2 SQIVND (reference sequence). Trimming left V 11 bases short and J 8 bases short, with 18 bases between. The CDR3 region has the DNA TGTGCCGTGGGGGGGGACTTCGGAGGCTACACCTTC. Its translation: CAVGGDFGGYTF.

The chain couples TRBV5-1 to TRBJ1-3; maybe TRBD1 (6 bases). This CDR3 is built from 15 residues. The V and J ends lost 4 bases and 6 bases respectively, with 17 bases between them. Germline CDR1 SGHRS, CDR2 YFSETQ. Here the CDR3 DNA reads TGCGCCAGCAGCCCTACGTTGGACAGACCAAACACCATATATTTT. It specifies CASSPTLDRPNTIYF.

This clone has just a few counts. This chain links TRBV6-5 with TRBJ1-1, with D possibly TRBD1 on 6 matching bases. The germline V gene has CDR1 MNHEY and CDR2 SVGAGI. This CDR3 is 15 amino acids long. V was cut by 4 bases and J by 2 bases, with 14 bases left in between. CDR3 residues: CASSSDSTINTEAFF. The CDR3, as DNA: TGTGCCAGCAGTTCGGACAGCACCATCAACACTGAAGCTTTCTTT.

The chain joins TRBV12-5 to TRBJ2-3; TRBD1 matches at 8 bases. This CDR3 region has 15 residues. Trimming cost V 3 bases and J 6 bases; bases outside gene matches: 8. Germline values: CDR1 LGHNT, CDR2 FRNRAP. The CDR3 here is CASGFGRGLWDTQYF. CDR3 in DNA: TGTGCTAGTGGTTTTGGCAGGGGGCTTTGGGATACGCAGTATTTT.

The chain carries TRBV30 and TRBJ2-7, with 14 positions matching TRBD2. The ends lost 3 bases at V and 3 bases at J; junction bases unmatched: 10. The length of the CDR3 is 17 residues. Germline CDR1 reads GTSNPN; CDR2 reads SVGIG (reference sequence). The CDR3 nucleotides are TGTGCCTGGAGACTGGGACTAGCGGGGGAGGATAGCTACGAGCAGTACTTC. Its translation is CAWRLGLAGEDSYEQYF.

V and J are TRBV7-3 and TRBJ2-3, with D possibly TRBD1 on 6 matching bases. Germline CDR1 reads SGHTA; CDR2 reads FQGTGA. The CDR3 contains 14 residues. V lost 2 bases to trimming and J lost 2 bases, with 8 bases between them. In DNA, the CDR3 is TGTGCCAGCAGCTTAGGACAGAACACAGATACGCAGTATTTT. Translating gives CASSLGQNTDTQYF.

The chain employs TRBV7-6 and TRBJ2-1; TRBD2 agrees at 8 bases. The CDR3 runs to 16 residues. J lost 3 bases, V lost 4 bases, and 8 bases had no gene match. Germline CDR1 and CDR2: SGHVS and FNYEAQ. The CDR3 spells CASSWIVAGSYNEQFF. In DNA, the CDR3 is TGTGCCAGCAGCTGGATCGTAGCGGGGAGCTACAATGAGCAGTTCTTC.

This clone turned up a few times. At one end, the junction sequence differs from germline, possibly due to a read error. The chain couples TRBV7-7 to TRBJ2-1, with 9 bases identical to TRBD2. The CDR3 has 15 amino acids. Germline lookup yields CDR1 SSHAT and CDR2 FNYEAQ (reference sequence). In DNA form, the CDR3 reads TGTGCTAGCAGCACAGGGACTAGCCTCGTCGATGAGCAGTTCTTC. Translated, it gives CASSTGTSLVDEQFF.

This clone appeared a single time. This rearrangement joins TRBV5-1 to TRBJ1-2; 9 bases map to TRBD1. The V segment lost 3 bases and the J segment 8 bases; nucleotides outside the gene matches: 2. The V gene's germline CDR1 is SGHRS and CDR2 YFSETQ. The CDR3 runs 12 residues. The CDR3 nucleotides read TGCGCCAGCAGCTGGGACAGGGAGGGCTACACCTTC. It codes for CASSWDREGYTF.

The V and J genes are TRBV7-6 and TRBJ2-1; perhaps TRBD1 as D (6 bases). The CDR3 sequence is 15 residues long. Trimming removed 4 bases at V and 6 bases at J, with 16 bases between. Per germline, CDR1 SGHVS and CDR2 FNYEAQ. The CDR3: CASSSTGSPANEQFF. DNA for the CDR3: TGTGCCAGCAGCTCCACAGGGTCTCCGGCCAATGAGCAGTTCTTC. Filled out from reference TRBV7-6 and TRBJ2-1, the complete variable domain reads GAGVSQSPRYKVTKRGQDVALRCDPISGHVSLYWYRQALGQGPEFLTYFNYEAQQDKSGLPNDRFSAERPEGSISTLTIQRTEQRDSAMYRCASSSTGSPANEQFFGPGTRLTVL.

The chain uses TRBV27 and TRBJ2-3; 9 bases line up with TRBD1. There are 12 residues in the CDR3. V lost 5 bases, J lost 14 bases, and 8 bases stayed unmatched. Germline loops: CDR1 MNHEY, CDR2 SMNVEV (reference sequence). CDR3 in amino acids: CASSGPGQGRYF. The CDR3, as DNA: TGTGCCAGCAGTGGACCGGGACAGGGCAGGTATTTT.

The chain has TRBV7-9 and TRBJ1-6; D is unclear. The CDR3 runs to 16 residues. The V gene's germline CDR1 is SEHNR and CDR2 FQNEAQ (reference sequence). Trimming removed 3 bases from V and 9 bases from J, with 18 bases in between. The CDR3 loop is CASSLRVRSVSSPLHF. The CDR3 DNA reads TGTGCCAGCAGCTTGAGGGTACGGTCTGTAAGTTCACCCCTCCACTTT.

The chain uses TRBV6-6 and TRBJ2-7, with 12 bases identical to TRBD2. V gave up 6 bases and J gave up 6 bases; unmatched junction bases: 3. Germline V gene sequence: CDR1 MNHNY, CDR2 SVGAGI (reference sequence). The CDR3 runs 13 residues. The CDR3 bases are TGTGCCAGCAGCCTAGCGGGGGGGACCGAGCAGTACTTC. Translated: CASSLAGGTEQYF.

This chain joins TRBV28 and TRBJ1-5; 7 bases are a match to TRBD1. After removal of 3 bases from V and 1 base from J, the junction contained 9 bases not matched to a gene. Germline CDR1 and CDR2: MDHEN and SYDVKM. The CDR3 length is 17 residues. This CDR3 reads CASSFSTGNPSNQPQHF. The CDR3 DNA reads TGTGCCAGCAGTTTCTCGACAGGGAACCCCAGCAATCAGCCCCAGCATTTT.

The chain employs TRBV5-1 and TRBJ2-2; 7 positions agree with TRBD1. The CDR3 is 16 amino acids. The V gene's germline CDR1 is SGHRS and CDR2 YFSETQ. The V gene end was trimmed by 2 bases and the J gene end by 1 base; junction bases not matched to a gene: 5. CDR3 coding DNA: TGCGCCAGCAGCTTAGGACAGGCTCTGAACACCGGGGAGCTGTTTTTT. Protein: CASSLGQALNTGELFF. The full variable domain, its missing parts supplied by reference TRBV5-1 and TRBJ2-2, is KAGVTQTPRYLIKTRGQQVTLSCSPISGHRSVSWYQQTPGQGLQFLFEYFSETQRNKGNFPGRFSGRQFSNSRSEMNVSTLELGDSALYLCASSLGQALNTGELFFGEGSRLTVL.

This chain uses TRBV5-1 with TRBJ2-1, with a tentative D call TRBD1 (6 bases). Germline V gives CDR1 SGHRS, CDR2 YFSETQ. This CDR3 spans 18 amino acids. Trimming took 4 bases from V and 4 from J, leaving 24 bases between them. The CDR3 DNA follows: TGCGCCAGCAGCCGAGGTCAAAAAGGGGCGGACAGTTACAATGAGCAGTTCTTC. Amino acids: CASSRGQKGADSYNEQFF.

This clone showed up just once. V gene TRBV18 combines with J gene TRBJ1-6; 8 bases map to TRBD1. CDR1 and CDR2 (germline): KGHSH, LQKENI. The CDR3 extends over 15 amino acids. V lost 5 bases, J lost 5 bases, and 5 bases stayed unmatched. CDR3 sequence (DNA): TGTGCCAGCTCAGAAGGACAGGGTAATAATTCACCCCTCCACTTT. Its translation: CASSEGQGNNSPLHF.

The chain couples TRBV27 to TRBJ2-1; 9 bases match TRBD1. V trimming: 4 bases; J trimming: 6 bases; junction bases outside the gene matches: 4. Germline lookup yields CDR1 MNHEY and CDR2 SMNVEV (reference sequence). The CDR3 has 14 amino acids. The CDR3 DNA follows: TGTGCCAGCAGTTCCCCGGGACAGGGCAATGAGCAGTTCTTC. Translation gives CASSSPGQGNEQFF.

The chain joins TRBV9 to TRBJ1-1; weak D call: TRBD1 (5 bases). Trimming pared 0 bases from V and 4 bases from J, leaving 13 bases between. This CDR3 is built from 15 residues. CDR1 is SGDLS, CDR2 YYNGEE, per germline. The CDR3 sequence is CASSVGAGFGTEAFF. CDR3 nucleotides: TGTGCCAGCAGCGTAGGGGCAGGGTTTGGCACTGAAGCTTTCTTT. The complete variable domain, with remaining parts taken from reference TRBV9 and TRBJ1-1, reads DSGVTQTPKHLITATGQRVTLRCSPRSGDLSVYWYQQSLDQGLQFLIQYYNGEERAKGNILERFSAQQFPDLHSELNLSSLELGDSALYFCASSVGAGFGTEAFFGQGTRLTVV.

V and J are TRBV9 and TRBJ1-2; possible D gene TRBD1, 5 bases. Germline CDR1 and CDR2: SGDLS and YYNGEE. The CDR3 runs 17 residues. Trimming took off 0 bases at V and 4 bases at J, with 19 bases between the two ends. As DNA, the CDR3 is TGTGCCAGCAGCGTAGTGGGGCAGCCCGACCTCATCTATGGCTACACCTTC. Translation gives CASSVVGQPDLIYGYTF.

This clone was found once. The rearrangement joins TRBV25-1 to TRBJ2-5; 7 bases match TRBD2. CDR1 MGHDK and CDR2 SYGVNS come from the germline V gene. This CDR3 has 15 residues. With 4 bases clipped from V and 3 bases from J, the junction kept 8 bases outside the gene matches. CDR3: CASSVMGGVEETQYF. CDR3 nucleotides: TGTGCCAGCAGTGTTATGGGGGGGGTCGAAGAGACCCAGTACTTC.

CDR3 DNA sequence: TGCGCCAGCAGCCAAGATCTAGCGGGGGGGCCTTTGGATGAGCAGTTCTTC. It is translated as CASSQDLAGGPLDEQFF. The rearrangement uses TRBV4-3 and TRBJ2-1; 12 bases are shared with TRBD2. This CDR3 has 17 residues. CDR1 is LGHNA, CDR2 YSLEER, per germline. V was clipped by 0 bases and J by 8 bases; unmatched bases: 8.

The genes are TRBV2 and TRBJ1-6; perhaps TRBD1 as D (5 bases). The CDR3 is 16 residues long. V lost 4 bases to trimming and J lost 9 bases, with 19 bases between them. CDR1 is SNHLY and CDR2 is FYNNEI in the germline V gene. Here the CDR3 reads CASSVRGTRVGSPLHF. CDR3 in DNA: TGTGCCAGCAGTGTAAGGGGCACACGGGTCGGTTCACCCCTCCACTTT.

J is TRBJ1-5 and V is TRBV7-9; 9 nucleotides line up with TRBD1. The CDR3 has 15 amino acids. The V gene end was trimmed by 6 bases and the J gene end by 5 bases; junction bases not matched to a gene: 8. Germline CDR1 and CDR2: SEHNR and FQNEAQ (reference sequence). The DNA of the CDR3 is TGTGCCAGCAGTTACGGGACAGGGAGGGATCAGCCCCAGCATTTT. Its translation is CASSYGTGRDQPQHF.

The CDR3 protein is CSATGQESSYEQYF. CDR3 in DNA: TGCAGCGCCACCGGCCAGGAAAGCTCCTACGAGCAGTACTTC. The chain carries TRBV29-1 and TRBJ2-7; D is unresolved. Trimming pared 7 bases from V and 0 bases from J, leaving 16 bases between. CDR1 is SQVTM and CDR2 is ANQGSEA in the germline V gene. The length of the CDR3 is 14 residues.

The genes are TRBV4-3 and TRBJ2-2; D may be TRBD1 (5 bases). Germline CDR1 LGHNA, CDR2 YSLEER. The ends were cut back, 2 bases at V and 6 bases at J, with 19 bases in the middle. The CDR3 length is 17 residues. The CDR3 reads CASSQTTAPERSGELFF. The CDR3 DNA reads as TGCGCCAGCAGCCAAACGACAGCTCCCGAAAGGTCCGGGGAGCTGTTTTTT.